The entry that follows covers one TCR beta chain sequence. Its cognate antigen is unknown. CD45RO-negative cells were positively selected for CCR7, leaving out terminally differentiated effector memory CD45RA+ cells. The sample is drawn from a study of shared clonotypes between healthy human individuals. As handled by the study authors: Quality scores were absent from the junction-only immunoSEQ sequences, so filtering differed. The assay was immunoSEQ multiplex PCR, and TCRdb's table has in-frame clones only and misses some. D and trimming were read from the DNA, whereas the V and J calls and clone size are those reported in that table. The sample contains about 2 million clones, roughly 94% of which appear only once. Trimming removed 5 bases from V and 4 bases from J; junction bases left unmatched: 4. CDR1 and CDR2 from the germline V gene are SGHRS and YFSETQ. The CDR3 totals 13 residues. General study results and limits: Generally, naive subsets came out with larger estimated richness than memory subsets. Across a handful of donors, naive CD4 shared around 5.3%, naive CD8 about 3.2%, memory CD4 roughly 2.3%, memory CD8 0.4%. Among donors, the sharing of clonotypes was expected to be influenced by sequencing depth.

The sequenced material came from naive CD8+ T cells sorted from blood. The chain is built from TRBV5-1 and TRBJ2-3, with 7 bases fitting TRBD2. The clonotype originates from a man aged 18 to 30 in good health. CDR3 bases: TGCGCCAGCAGGTGGACTAGTTCAGATACGCAGTATTTT. Its translation is CASRWTSSDTQYF.